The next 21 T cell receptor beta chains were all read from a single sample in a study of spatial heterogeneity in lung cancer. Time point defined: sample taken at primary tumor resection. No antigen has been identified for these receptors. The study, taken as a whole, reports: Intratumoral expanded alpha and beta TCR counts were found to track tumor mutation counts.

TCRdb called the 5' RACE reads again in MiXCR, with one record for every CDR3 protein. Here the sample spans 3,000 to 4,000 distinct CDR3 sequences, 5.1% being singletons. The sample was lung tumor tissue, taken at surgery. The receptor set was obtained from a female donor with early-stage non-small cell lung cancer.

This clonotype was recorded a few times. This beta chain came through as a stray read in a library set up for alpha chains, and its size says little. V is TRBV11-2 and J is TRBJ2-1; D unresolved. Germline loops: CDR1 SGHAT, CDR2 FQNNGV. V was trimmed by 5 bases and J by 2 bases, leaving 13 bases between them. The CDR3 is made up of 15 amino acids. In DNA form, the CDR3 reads TGTGCCAGCAGCACGCAGCAAGGAGCCTACAATGAGCAGTTCTTC. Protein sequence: CASSTQQGAYNEQFF.

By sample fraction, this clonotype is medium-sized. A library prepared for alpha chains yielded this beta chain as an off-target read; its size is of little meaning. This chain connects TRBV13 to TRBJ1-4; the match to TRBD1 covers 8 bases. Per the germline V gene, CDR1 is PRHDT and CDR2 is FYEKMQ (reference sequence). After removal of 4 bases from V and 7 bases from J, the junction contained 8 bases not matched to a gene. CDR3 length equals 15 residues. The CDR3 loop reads CASSSTGEWGEKLFF. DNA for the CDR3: TGTGCCAGCAGCTCGACAGGGGAATGGGGTGAAAAACTGTTTTTT.

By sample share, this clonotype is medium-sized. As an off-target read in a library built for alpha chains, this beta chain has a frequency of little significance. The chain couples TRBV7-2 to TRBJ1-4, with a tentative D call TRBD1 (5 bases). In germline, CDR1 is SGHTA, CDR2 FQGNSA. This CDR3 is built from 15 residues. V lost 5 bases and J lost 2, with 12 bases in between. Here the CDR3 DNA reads TGTGCCAGCAGCCGCAAGAGGGGCACTAATGAAAAACTGTTTTTT. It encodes CASSRKRGTNEKLFF.

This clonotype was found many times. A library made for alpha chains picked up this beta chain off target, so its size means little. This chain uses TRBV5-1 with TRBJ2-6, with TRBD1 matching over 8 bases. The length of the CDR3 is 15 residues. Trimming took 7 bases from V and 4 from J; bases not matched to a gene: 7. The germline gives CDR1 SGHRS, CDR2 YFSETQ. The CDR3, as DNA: TGCGCCAGCGGACTGACAGGGGACGGGGCCAACGTCCTGACTTTC. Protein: CASGLTGDGANVLTF.

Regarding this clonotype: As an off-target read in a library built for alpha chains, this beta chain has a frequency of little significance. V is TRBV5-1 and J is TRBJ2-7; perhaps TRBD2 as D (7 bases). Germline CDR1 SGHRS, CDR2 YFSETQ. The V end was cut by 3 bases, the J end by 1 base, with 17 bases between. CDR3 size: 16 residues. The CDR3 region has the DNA TGCGCCAGCAGCTGGGGGGGCACAGGGTGGTCCTACGAGCAGTACTTC. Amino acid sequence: CASSWGGTGWSYEQYF.

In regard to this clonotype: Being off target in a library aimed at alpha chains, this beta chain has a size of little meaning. CDR3 amino acids: CASSLSGPINEKLFF. The CDR3 DNA reads TGTGCCAGCAGCTTATCGGGTCCGATAAATGAAAAACTGTTTTTT. This chain uses TRBV7-2 with TRBJ1-4; D call uncertain. CDR3 length: 15 amino acids. Trimming removed 2 bases at V and 5 bases at J, with 12 bases between. Germline V gene sequence: CDR1 SGHTA, CDR2 FQGNSA.

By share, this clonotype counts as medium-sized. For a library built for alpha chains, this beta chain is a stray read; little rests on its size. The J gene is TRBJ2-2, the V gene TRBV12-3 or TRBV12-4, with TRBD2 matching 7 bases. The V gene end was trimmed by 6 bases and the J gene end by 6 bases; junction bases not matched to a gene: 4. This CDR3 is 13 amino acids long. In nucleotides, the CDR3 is TGTGCCAGCAGATTCACTAGCGCCGGGGAGCTGTTTTTT. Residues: CASRFTSAGELFF.

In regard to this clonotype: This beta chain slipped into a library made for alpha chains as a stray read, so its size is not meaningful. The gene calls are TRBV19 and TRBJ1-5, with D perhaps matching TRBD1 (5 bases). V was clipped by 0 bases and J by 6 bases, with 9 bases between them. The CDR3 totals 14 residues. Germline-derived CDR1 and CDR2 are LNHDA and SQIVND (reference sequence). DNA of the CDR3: TGTGCCAGTAGTATAGATCGGGGGGGTCAGCCCCAGCATTTT. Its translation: CASSIDRGGQPQHF.

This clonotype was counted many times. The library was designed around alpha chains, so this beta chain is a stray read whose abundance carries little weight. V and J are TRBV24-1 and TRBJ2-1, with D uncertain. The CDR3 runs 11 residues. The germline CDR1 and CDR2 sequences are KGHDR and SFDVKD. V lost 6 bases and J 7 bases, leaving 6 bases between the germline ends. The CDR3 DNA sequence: TGTGCCACCAGTTTGGGTAATGAGCAGTTCTTC. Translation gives CATSLGNEQFF.

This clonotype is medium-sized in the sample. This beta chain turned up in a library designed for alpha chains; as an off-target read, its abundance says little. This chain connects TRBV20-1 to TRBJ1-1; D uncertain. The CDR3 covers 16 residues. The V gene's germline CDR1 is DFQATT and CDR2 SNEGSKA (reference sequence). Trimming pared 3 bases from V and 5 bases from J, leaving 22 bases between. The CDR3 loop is CSASPRRLTAGTEAFF. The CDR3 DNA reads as TGCAGTGCTAGTCCCAGACGACTAACCGCGGGGACTGAAGCTTTCTTT.

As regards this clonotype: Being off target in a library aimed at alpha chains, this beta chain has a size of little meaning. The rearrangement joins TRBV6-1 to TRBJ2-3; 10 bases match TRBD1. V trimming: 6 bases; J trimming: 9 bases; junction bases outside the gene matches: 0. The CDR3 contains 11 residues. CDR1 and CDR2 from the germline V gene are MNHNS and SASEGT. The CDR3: CASRDRGTQYF. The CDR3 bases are TGTGCCAGCAGGGACAGGGGGACGCAGTATTTT.

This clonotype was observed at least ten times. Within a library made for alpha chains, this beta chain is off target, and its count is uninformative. CDR3 sequence (DNA): TGTGCCAGCAGTGAAAGGAGTTGGAATGAGCAGTTCTTC. This gives the protein CASSERSWNEQFF. The J gene is TRBJ2-1, the V gene TRBV2; D is unresolved. This CDR3 is built from 13 residues. Germline-derived CDR1 and CDR2 are SNHLY and FYNNEI. Deletions cut 2 bases from V and 7 bases from J, with 9 bases between. Variable domain in full (rest from reference TRBV2 and TRBJ2-1): EPEVTQTPSHQVTQMGQEVILRCVPISNHLYFYWYRQILGQKVEFLVSFYNNEISEKSEIFDDQFSVERPDGSNFTLKIRSTKLEDSAMYFCASSERSWNEQFFGPGTRLTVL.

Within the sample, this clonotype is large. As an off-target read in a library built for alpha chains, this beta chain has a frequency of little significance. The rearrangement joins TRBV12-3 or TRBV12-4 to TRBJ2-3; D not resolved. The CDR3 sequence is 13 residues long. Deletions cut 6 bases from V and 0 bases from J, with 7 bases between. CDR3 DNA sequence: TGTGCCAGCAGGACTGATAGCACAGATACGCAGTATTTT. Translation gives CASRTDSTDTQYF.

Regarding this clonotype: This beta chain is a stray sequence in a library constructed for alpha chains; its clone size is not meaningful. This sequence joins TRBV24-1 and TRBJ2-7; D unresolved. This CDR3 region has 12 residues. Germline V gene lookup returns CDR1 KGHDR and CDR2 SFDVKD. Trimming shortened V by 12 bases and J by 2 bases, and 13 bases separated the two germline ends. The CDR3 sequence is CAHGPKTYEQYF. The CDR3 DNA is TGTGCCCACGGACCGAAAACCTACGAGCAGTACTTC.

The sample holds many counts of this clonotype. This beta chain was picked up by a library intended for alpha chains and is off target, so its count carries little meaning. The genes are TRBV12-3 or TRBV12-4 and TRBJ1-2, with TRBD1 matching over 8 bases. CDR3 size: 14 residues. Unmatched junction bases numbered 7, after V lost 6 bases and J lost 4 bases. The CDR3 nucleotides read TGTGCCAGCAGCCTAGGTACAGGGGGCTATGGCTACACCTTC. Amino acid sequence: CASSLGTGGYGYTF.

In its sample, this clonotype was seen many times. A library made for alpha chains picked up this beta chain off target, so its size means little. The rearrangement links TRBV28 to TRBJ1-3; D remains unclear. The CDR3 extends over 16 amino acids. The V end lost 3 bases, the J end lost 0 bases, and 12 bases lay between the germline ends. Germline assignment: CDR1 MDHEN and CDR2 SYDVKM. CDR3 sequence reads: CASSFGGTTSGNTIYF. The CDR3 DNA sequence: TGTGCCAGCAGTTTCGGCGGAACAACCTCTGGAAACACCATATATTTT. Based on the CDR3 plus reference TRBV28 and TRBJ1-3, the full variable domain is DVKVTQSSRYLVKRTGEKVFLECVQDMDHENMFWYRQDPGLGLRLIYFSYDVKMKEKGDIPEGYSVSREKKERFSLILESASTNQTSMYLCASSFGGTTSGNTIYFGEGSWLTVV.

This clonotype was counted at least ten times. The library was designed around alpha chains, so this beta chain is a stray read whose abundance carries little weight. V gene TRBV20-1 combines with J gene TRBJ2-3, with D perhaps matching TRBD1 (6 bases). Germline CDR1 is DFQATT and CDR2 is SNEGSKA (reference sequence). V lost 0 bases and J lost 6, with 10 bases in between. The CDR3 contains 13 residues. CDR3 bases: TGCAGTGCTAGAGAACAGGGACCGGATACGCAGTATTTT. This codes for CSAREQGPDTQYF.

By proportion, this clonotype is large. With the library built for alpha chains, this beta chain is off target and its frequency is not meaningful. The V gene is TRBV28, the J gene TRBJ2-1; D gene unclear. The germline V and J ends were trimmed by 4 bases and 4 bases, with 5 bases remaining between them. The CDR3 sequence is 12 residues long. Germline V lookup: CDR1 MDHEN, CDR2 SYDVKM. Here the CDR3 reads CASSYGYNEQFF. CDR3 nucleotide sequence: TGTGCCAGCAGTTACGGTTACAATGAGCAGTTCTTC.

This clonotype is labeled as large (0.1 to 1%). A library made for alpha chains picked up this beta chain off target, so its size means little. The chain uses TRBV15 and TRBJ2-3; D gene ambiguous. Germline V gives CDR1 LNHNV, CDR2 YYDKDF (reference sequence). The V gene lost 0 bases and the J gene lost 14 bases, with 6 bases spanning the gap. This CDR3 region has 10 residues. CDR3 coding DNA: TGTGCCACCAGCAGAGATAGGGTGTATTTT. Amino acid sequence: CATSRDRVYF.

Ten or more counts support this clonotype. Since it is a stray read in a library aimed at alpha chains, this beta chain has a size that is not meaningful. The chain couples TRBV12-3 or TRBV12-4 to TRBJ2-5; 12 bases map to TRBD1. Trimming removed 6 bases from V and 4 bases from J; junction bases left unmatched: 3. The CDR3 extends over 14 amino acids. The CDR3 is CASRGTGGRETQYF. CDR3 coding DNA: TGTGCCAGCAGAGGGACAGGGGGCAGAGAGACCCAGTACTTC.

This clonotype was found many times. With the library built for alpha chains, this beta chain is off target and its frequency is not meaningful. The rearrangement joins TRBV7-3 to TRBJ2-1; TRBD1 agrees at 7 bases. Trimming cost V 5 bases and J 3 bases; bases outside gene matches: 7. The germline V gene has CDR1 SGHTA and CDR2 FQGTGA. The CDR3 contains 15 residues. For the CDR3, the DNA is TGTGCCAGCAGCCTCGAGACAGGGAACTACAATGAGCAGTTCTTC. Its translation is CASSLETGNYNEQFF.